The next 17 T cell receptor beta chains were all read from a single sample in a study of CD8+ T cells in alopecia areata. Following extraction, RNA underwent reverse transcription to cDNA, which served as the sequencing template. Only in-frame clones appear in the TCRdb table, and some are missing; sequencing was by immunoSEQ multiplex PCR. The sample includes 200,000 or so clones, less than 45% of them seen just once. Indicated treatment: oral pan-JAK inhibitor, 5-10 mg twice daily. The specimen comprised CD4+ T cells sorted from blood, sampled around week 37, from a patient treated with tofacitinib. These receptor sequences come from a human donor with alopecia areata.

CDR3 loop: CASSGELRETQYF. For the CDR3, the DNA is TGTGCCAGCAGCGGGGAATTACGCGAGACCCAGTACTTC. V and J are TRBV7-2 and TRBJ2-5; D is undetermined. V gave up 5 bases and J gave up 5 bases, with 12 bases separating them. This CDR3 region has 13 residues. Germline CDR1 and CDR2: SGHTA and FQGNSA. The full variable domain, its missing parts supplied by reference TRBV7-2 and TRBJ2-5, is GAGVSQSPSNKVTEKGKDVELRCDPISGHTALYWYRQSLGQGLEFLIYFQGNSAPDKSGLPSDRFSAERTGGSVSTLTIQRTQQEDSAVYLCASSGELRETQYFGPGTRLLVL.

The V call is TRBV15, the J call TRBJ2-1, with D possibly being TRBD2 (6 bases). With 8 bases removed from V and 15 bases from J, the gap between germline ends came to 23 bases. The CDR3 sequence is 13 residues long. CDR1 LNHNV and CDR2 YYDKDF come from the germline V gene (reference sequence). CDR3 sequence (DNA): TGTGCCACCGGCGAACTGGGTGACGGGAGTGGGTTCTTC. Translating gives CATGELGDGSGFF.

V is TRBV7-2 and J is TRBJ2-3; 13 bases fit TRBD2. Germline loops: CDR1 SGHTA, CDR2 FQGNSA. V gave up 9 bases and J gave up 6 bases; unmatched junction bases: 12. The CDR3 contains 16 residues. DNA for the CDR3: TGTGCCAGTAAAACAACTAGCGGGAGGGTGGCGGATACGCAGTATTTT. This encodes CASKTTSGRVADTQYF.

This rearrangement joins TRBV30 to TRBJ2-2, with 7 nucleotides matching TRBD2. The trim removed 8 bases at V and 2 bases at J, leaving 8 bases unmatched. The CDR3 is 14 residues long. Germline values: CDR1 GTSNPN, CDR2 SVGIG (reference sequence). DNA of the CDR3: TGTGCCGCTAAACTAGCGCTTAACACCGGGGAGCTGTTTTTT. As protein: CAAKLALNTGELFF.

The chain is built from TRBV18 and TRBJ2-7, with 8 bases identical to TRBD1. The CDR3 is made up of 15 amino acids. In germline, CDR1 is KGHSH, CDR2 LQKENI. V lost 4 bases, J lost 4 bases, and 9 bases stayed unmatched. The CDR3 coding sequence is TGTGCCAGCTCACGGTTGGACAGGGTAACTTACGAGCAGTACTTC. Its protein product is CASSRLDRVTYEQYF.

Written as DNA, the CDR3 is TGTGCCAGCAGTCCAGGGGCCTACTCGATGGGAGGCTACACCTTC. Translated: CASSPGAYSMGGYTF. The genes are TRBV2 and TRBJ1-2; D is possibly TRBD1 (6 bases). There are 15 residues in the CDR3. The V gene's germline CDR1 is SNHLY and CDR2 FYNNEI. V lost 5 bases to trimming and J lost 8 bases, with 21 bases between them.

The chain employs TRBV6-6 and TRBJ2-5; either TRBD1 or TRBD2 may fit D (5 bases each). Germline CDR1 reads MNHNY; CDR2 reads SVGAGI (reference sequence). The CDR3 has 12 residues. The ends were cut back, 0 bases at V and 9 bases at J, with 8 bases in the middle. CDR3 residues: CASSYSRGAQYF. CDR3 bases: TGTGCCAGCAGTTACTCGAGAGGGGCCCAGTACTTC.

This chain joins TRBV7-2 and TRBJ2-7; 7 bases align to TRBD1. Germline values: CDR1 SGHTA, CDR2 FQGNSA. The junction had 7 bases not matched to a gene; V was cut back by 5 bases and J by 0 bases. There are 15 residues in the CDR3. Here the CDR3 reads CASSLTGQTSYEQYF. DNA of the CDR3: TGTGCCAGCAGCCTGACGGGACAGACCTCCTACGAGCAGTACTTC.

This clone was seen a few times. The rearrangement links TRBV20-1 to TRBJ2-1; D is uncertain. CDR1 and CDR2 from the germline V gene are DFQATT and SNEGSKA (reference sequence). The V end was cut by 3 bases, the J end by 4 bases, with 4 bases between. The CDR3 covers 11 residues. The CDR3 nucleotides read TGCAGTGCTAGTGAGTACAATGAGCAGTTCTTC. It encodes CSASEYNEQFF.

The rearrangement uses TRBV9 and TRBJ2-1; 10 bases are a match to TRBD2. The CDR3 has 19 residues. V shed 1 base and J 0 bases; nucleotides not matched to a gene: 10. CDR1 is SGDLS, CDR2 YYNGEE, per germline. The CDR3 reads CASSVISGRTVSSYNEQFF. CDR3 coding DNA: TGTGCCAGCAGCGTAATTAGCGGGAGGACCGTAAGCTCCTACAATGAGCAGTTCTTC.

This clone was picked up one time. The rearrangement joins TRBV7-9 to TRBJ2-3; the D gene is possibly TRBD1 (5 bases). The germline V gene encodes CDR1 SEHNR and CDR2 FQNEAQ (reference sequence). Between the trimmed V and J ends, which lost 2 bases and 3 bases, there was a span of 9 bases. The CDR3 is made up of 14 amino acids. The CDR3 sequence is CASSLSGLTDTQYF. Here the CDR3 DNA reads TGTGCCAGCAGCTTATCAGGGTTGACAGATACGCAGTATTTT.

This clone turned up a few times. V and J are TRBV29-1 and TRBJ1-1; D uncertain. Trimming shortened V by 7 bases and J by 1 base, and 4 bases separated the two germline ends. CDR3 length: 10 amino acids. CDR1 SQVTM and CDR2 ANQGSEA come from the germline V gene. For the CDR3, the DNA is TGCAGCGCCAGGAACACTGAAGCTTTCTTT. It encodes CSARNTEAFF.

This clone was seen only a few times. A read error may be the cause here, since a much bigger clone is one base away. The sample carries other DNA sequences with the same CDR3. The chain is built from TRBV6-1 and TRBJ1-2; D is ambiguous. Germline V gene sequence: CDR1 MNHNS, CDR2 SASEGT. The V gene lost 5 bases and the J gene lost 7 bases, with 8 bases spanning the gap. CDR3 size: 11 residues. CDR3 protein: CASSYGLGYTF. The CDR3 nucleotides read TGTGCCAGCAGTTACGGCCTTGGCTACACCTTC.

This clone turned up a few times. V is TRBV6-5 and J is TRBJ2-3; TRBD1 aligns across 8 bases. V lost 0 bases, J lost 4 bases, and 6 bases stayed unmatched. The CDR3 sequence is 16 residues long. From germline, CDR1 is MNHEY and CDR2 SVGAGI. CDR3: CASSYSTGQGSDTQYF. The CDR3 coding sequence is TGTGCCAGCAGTTACTCTACCGGACAGGGTTCAGATACGCAGTATTTT.

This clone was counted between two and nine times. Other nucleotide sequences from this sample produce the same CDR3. The CDR3 here is CASSFGDQPQHF. As DNA, the CDR3 is TGTGCCAGCAGCTTCGGGGATCAGCCCCAGCATTTT. The chain recombines TRBV7-9 with TRBJ1-5; D remains unclear. Germline V gene lookup returns CDR1 SEHNR and CDR2 FQNEAQ (reference sequence). With 3 bases removed from V and 5 bases from J, the gap between germline ends came to 5 bases. This CDR3 spans 12 amino acids.

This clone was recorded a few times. The CDR3 nucleotides are TGTGCCAGCAGCGTAGAGGGGACAGGGAACTACAATGAGCAGTTCTTC. It translates to CASSVEGTGNYNEQFF. The chain couples TRBV9 to TRBJ2-1, with 9 bases aligning to TRBD1. The length of the CDR3 is 16 residues. V trimming: 0 bases; J trimming: 3 bases; junction bases outside the gene matches: 4. Germline CDR1 is SGDLS and CDR2 is YYNGEE. The whole variable domain, remainder taken from reference TRBV9 and TRBJ2-1, is DSGVTQTPKHLITATGQRVTLRCSPRSGDLSVYWYQQSLDQGLQFLIQYYNGEERAKGNILERFSAQQFPDLHSELNLSSLELGDSALYFCASSVEGTGNYNEQFFGPGTRLTVL.

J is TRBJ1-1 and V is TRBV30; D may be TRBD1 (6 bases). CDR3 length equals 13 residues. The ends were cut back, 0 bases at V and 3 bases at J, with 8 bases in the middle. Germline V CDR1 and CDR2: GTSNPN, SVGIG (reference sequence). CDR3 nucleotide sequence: TGTGCCTGGAGTGTACAGGGCCACACTGAAGCTTTCTTT. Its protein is CAWSVQGHTEAFF.